Presented here are 25 T cell receptor beta chains from one specimen sequenced in a study of monozygotic twins with inflammatory bowel disease. After re-calling the 5' RACE reads, TCRdb lists one entry per CDR3 protein, DNA absent. In total, the table holds 160,000 or so distinct CDR3 sequences. Sequencing was performed on blood. These receptor sequences come from a human donor with ulcerative colitis or Crohn's disease, or a healthy co-twin of an affected twin (not recorded which).

The gene calls are TRBV20-1 and TRBJ2-1; the D call of TRBD2 rests on TCRdb alone, since no DNA is present to check it. The CDR3 sequence is 12 residues long. The germline CDR1 and CDR2 sequences are DFQATT and SNEGSKA (reference sequence). The CDR3 sequence is CSARGTLPEQFF.

The V gene is TRBV20-1, the J gene TRBJ2-1; TCRdb's D gene call, TRBD1, goes unchecked for lack of DNA. The germline gives CDR1 DFQATT, CDR2 SNEGSKA (reference sequence). CDR3 size: 17 residues. The CDR3 spells CSARDPSGGGLYNEQFF.

V is TRBV6-1 and J is TRBJ2-4; no DNA is available, so the TRBD1 call from TCRdb remains unchecked. This CDR3 region has 15 residues. Germline CDR1 and CDR2: MNHNS and SASEGT. CDR3: CASSRRRDGKNIQYF.

J is TRBJ2-7 and V is TRBV12-3 or TRBV12-4; TCRdb returns TRBD1, unconfirmable since there is no DNA. The CDR3 length is 14 residues. The CDR3 is CASTPRRDSYEQYF.

The chain uses TRBV15 and TRBJ2-1; TCRdb indicates TRBD2, and absent DNA this call remains unverified. Germline-derived CDR1 and CDR2 are LNHNV and YYDKDF (reference sequence). This CDR3 has 17 residues. The CDR3 sequence is CATGSPSSESSYNEQFF. Based on the CDR3 plus reference TRBV15 and TRBJ2-1, the full variable domain is DAMVIQNPRYQVTQFGKPVTLSCSQTLNHNVMYWYQQKSSQAPKLLFHYYDKDFNNEADTPDNFQSRRPNTSFCFLDIRSPGLGDTAMYLCATGSPSSESSYNEQFFGPGTRLTVL.

This chain links TRBV7-9 with TRBJ2-5; TCRdb's assignment of TRBD1 cannot be checked, as there is no DNA. This CDR3 has 15 residues. CDR1 and CDR2 (germline): SEHNR, FQNEAQ (reference sequence). This chain's CDR3 is CASSLGRGTGETQYF.

The chain carries TRBV15 and TRBJ1-2. This CDR3 is built from 15 residues. Germline assignment: CDR1 LNHNV and CDR2 YYDKDF (reference sequence). This CDR3 is CATSRDTQSNYGYTF.

This chain connects TRBV15 to TRBJ2-7; the TCRdb call, TRBD1, lacks DNA for checking. The CDR3 extends over 16 amino acids. CDR1 and CDR2 (germline): LNHNV, YYDKDF (reference sequence). The CDR3 region is CATSRDTGHGFFGQYF.

This chain links TRBV5-1 with TRBJ1-3; checking the TCRdb D call of TRBD1 is not possible without DNA. The CDR3 consists of 17 residues. The germline gives CDR1 SGHRS, CDR2 YFSETQ. This CDR3 reads CASSPGAGVVSGNTIYF.

This chain's CDR3 is CASVLDSYNEQFF. The chain links TRBV6-1 to TRBJ2-1. CDR1 is MNHNS, CDR2 SASEGT, per germline. The CDR3 runs to 13 residues.

The J gene is TRBJ2-3, the V gene TRBV7-2. Germline V gives CDR1 SGHTA, CDR2 FQGNSA. This CDR3 is built from 12 residues. CDR3 in amino acids: CASSTHTDTQYF.

This rearrangement joins TRBV11-3 to TRBJ2-2; TCRdb lists TRBD1, though no DNA is available to test this call. Germline V gene data show CDR1 as SGHNT and CDR2 as YENEEA. The CDR3 is 15 amino acids. CDR3 sequence: CASSSRTENTGELFF.

J is TRBJ1-2 and V is TRBV7-2; absent DNA, TCRdb's TRBD1 call cannot be checked. Looked up from germline, CDR1 is SGHTA and CDR2 is FQGNSA. The CDR3 sequence is 13 residues long. The CDR3: CASTPDRSYGYTF. Supplemented by reference TRBV7-2 and TRBJ1-2, the full variable domain reads GAGVSQSPSNKVTEKGKDVELRCDPISGHTALYWYRQSLGQGLEFLIYFQGNSAPDKSGLPSDRFSAERTGGSVSTLTIQRTQQEDSAVYLCASTPDRSYGYTFGSGTRLTVV.

The chain recombines TRBV20-1 with TRBJ1-5. Germline values: CDR1 DFQATT, CDR2 SNEGSKA (reference sequence). The CDR3 has 15 amino acids. CDR3 residues: CSARRDNYSNQPQHF.

The chain has TRBV6-5 and TRBJ2-5. Looked up from germline, CDR1 is MNHEY and CDR2 is SVGAGI. The CDR3 has 13 amino acids. The CDR3 loop reads CASGPPAQETQYF.

The chain is built from TRBV20-1 and TRBJ2-7; TCRdb proposes TRBD2, but this gene call is untestable without DNA. Germline loops: CDR1 DFQATT, CDR2 SNEGSKA (reference sequence). The CDR3 consists of 13 residues. The CDR3 sequence is CSARGLDPYEQYF.

This sequence joins TRBV18 and TRBJ2-1; with no DNA, the TCRdb D assignment of TRBD1 cannot be verified. CDR3 length equals 15 residues. Germline assignment: CDR1 KGHSH and CDR2 LQKENI. The CDR3 sequence is CASSPRAPQGNEQFF.

The chain couples TRBV20-1 to TRBJ1-5. The CDR3 has 14 residues. CDR1 is DFQATT and CDR2 is SNEGSKA in the germline V gene (reference sequence). The CDR3 loop is CSATLWGEGQPQHF.

J is TRBJ1-1 and V is TRBV3-1; no DNA is available, so the TRBD1 call from TCRdb remains unchecked. Germline CDR1 reads LGHDT; CDR2 reads YNNKEL (reference sequence). The CDR3 is made up of 14 amino acids. CDR3 loop: CASSQAGVNTEAFF.

V and J are TRBV20-1 and TRBJ2-1; TCRdb picks TRBD2, but there is no DNA to check that call. The CDR3 runs 15 residues. Germline V CDR1 and CDR2: DFQATT, SNEGSKA (reference sequence). CDR3 sequence reads: CSALLAGGMYNEQFF.

V usage is TRBV12-3 or TRBV12-4 and J usage is TRBJ1-6; there is no DNA to check the TCRdb D call of TRBD1. The CDR3 contains 19 residues. CDR3 protein: CASSSVAGYDSSYNSPLHF.

The V gene is TRBV4-1, the J gene TRBJ2-1; the D call from TCRdb, TRBD1, cannot be confirmed without DNA. Looked up from germline, CDR1 is MGHRA and CDR2 is YSYEKL. The CDR3 sequence is 15 residues long. The CDR3 reads CASSQVGRGFNEQFF.

The chain couples TRBV7-8 to TRBJ2-3; TCRdb reports TRBD2, a call that lacks DNA to check it against. CDR1 and CDR2 (germline): SGHVS, FQNEAQ. This CDR3 has 14 amino acids. This CDR3 is CASSPQPPRLGQYF.

V usage is TRBV7-2 and J usage is TRBJ2-1; TCRdb returns TRBD1, unconfirmable since there is no DNA. The CDR3 sequence is 16 residues long. The germline gives CDR1 SGHTA, CDR2 FQGNSA. CDR3 in amino acids: CASSLDWGNGGNEQFF.

The chain employs TRBV3-1 and TRBJ1-1; TCRdb's D call, TRBD1, is unchecked because there is no DNA. The CDR3 is 14 residues long. CDR1 and CDR2 (germline): LGHDT, YNNKEL (reference sequence). Here the CDR3 reads CASSQLTGSAEAFF.